Listed here are 4 T cell receptor beta chains from one sample, sequenced in a study of identical twins. Each CDR3 protein gets one entry after TCRdb re-called the 5' RACE reads with MiXCR. Of 1.5 million to 2 million distinct CDR3 sequences in the sample, about 30% were seen once. Sequenced input: cord blood. The receptors stem from a newborn girl in good health.

The chain recombines TRBV5-1 with TRBJ2-1; D unresolved. Germline V CDR1 and CDR2: SGHRS, YFSETQ. The CDR3 consists of 15 residues. Trimming removed 4 bases at V and 0 bases at J, with 11 bases between. The CDR3 loop is CASSADFSSYNEQFF. The CDR3 nucleotides read TGCGCCAGCAGCGCCGACTTTAGCTCCTACAATGAGCAGTTCTTC.

This clonotype was seen a few times. The gene calls are TRBV28 and TRBJ2-4; D call uncertain. Trimming pared 6 bases from V and 7 bases from J, leaving 10 bases between. Per the germline V gene, CDR1 is MDHEN and CDR2 is SYDVKM. CDR3 length: 12 amino acids. CDR3 nucleotide sequence: TGTGCCAGCAGCCGTTCATGGAACATTCAGTACTTC. It translates to CASSRSWNIQYF.

The chain employs TRBV20-1 and TRBJ1-2; D possibly corresponds to TRBD1 (6 bases). The CDR3 is 13 residues long. Trimming shortened V by 4 bases and J by 2 bases, and 11 bases separated the two germline ends. Germline-derived CDR1 and CDR2 are DFQATT and SNEGSKA (reference sequence). CDR3 amino acids: CSATRDTNYGYTF. The CDR3 coding sequence is TGCAGTGCTACCCGGGACACAAACTATGGCTACACCTTC.

The rearrangement links TRBV12-3 or TRBV12-4 to TRBJ2-7, with 7 nucleotides matching TRBD2. Trimming at V came to 8 bases and at J to 7 bases, leaving 11 bases not matched to a gene. The CDR3 extends over 13 amino acids. CDR3 in DNA: TGTGCCAGCCGTACTAGCGATTTCAATGAGCAGTACTTC. It yields the protein CASRTSDFNEQYF.